Reported below is one T cell receptor beta chain. This record belongs to a study of T cell changes during pregnancy in multiple sclerosis. V dropped 4 bases and J dropped 0 bases, with 14 bases sitting between them. Germline CDR1 SQVTM, CDR2 ANQGSEA. The CDR3 runs 15 residues. The table came from immunoSEQ multiplex PCR; TCRdb's copy has only in-frame clones and leaves some out. The data show about 50,000 clones, roughly 95% seen once. The V and J genes are TRBV29-1 and TRBJ2-3; D perhaps matches TRBD1 (6 bases). The TCR was taken from a female donor with multiple sclerosis, enrolled in a pregnancy study. The specimen was CD4+ T cells from peripheral blood mononuclear cells, collected in the third trimester of pregnancy. The CDR3 DNA sequence: TGCAGCGTTGGTTCCCAGGGGAGCAGCACAGATACGCAGTATTTT. Translation: CSVGSQGSSTDTQYF.